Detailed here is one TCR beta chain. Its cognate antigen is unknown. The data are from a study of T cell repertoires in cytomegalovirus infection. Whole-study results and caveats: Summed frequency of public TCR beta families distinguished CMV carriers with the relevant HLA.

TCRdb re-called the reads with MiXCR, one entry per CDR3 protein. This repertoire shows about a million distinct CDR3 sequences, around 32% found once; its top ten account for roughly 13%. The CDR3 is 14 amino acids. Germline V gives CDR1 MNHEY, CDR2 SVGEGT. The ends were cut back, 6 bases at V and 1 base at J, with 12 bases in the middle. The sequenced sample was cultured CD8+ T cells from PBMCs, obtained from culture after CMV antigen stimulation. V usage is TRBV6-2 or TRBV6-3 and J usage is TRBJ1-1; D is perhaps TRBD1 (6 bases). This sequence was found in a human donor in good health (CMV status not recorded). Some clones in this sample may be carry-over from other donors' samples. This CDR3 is CASREMDRNTEAFF. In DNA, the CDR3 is TGTGCCAGCAGAGAAATGGACAGGAACACTGAAGCTTTCTTT.